This TCR beta chain was documented in a study of blood T cell repertoires in COVID-19. Turning to the study itself: Whether acute or convalescent, the COVID-19 samples came from the United States, Italy and Spain.

Many counts were recorded for this clone. TCRdb keeps only in-frame clones here, not all; method: immunoSEQ multiplex PCR. The table shows approximately 170,000 clones, with approximately 82% occurring only once. Germline V gives CDR1 KGHSH, CDR2 LQKENI. The CDR3 is 17 amino acids. V lost 5 bases to trimming and J lost 8 bases, with 24 bases between them. V and J are TRBV18 and TRBJ2-2, with D perhaps TRBD2 (6 bases). The clonotype originates from a man aged 65-85 years who had recovered from COVID-19. The material sequenced was peripheral blood. CDR3 sequence (DNA): TGTGCCAGCTCAGGTCAGACTAGGGCGAGGGAAGGTGGGGAGCTGTTTTTT. It codes for CASSGQTRAREGGELFF.